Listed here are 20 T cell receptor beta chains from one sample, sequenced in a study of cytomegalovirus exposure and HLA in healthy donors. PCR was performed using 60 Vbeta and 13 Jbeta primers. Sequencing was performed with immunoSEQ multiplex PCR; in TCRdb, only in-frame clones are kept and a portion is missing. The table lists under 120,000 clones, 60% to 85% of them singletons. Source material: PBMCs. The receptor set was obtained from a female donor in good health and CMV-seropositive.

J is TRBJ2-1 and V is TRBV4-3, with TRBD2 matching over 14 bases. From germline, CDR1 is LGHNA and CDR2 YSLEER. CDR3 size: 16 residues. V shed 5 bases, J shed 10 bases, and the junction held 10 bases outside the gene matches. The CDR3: CASSFRTSGGLGEQFF. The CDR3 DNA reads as TGCGCCAGCAGCTTCCGGACTAGCGGGGGGCTCGGGGAGCAGTTCTTC.

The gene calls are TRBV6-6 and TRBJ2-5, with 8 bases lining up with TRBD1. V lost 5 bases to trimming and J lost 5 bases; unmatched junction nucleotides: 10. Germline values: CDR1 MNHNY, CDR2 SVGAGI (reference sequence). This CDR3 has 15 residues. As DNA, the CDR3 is TGTGCCAGCAGTCCTCGCCAGGGGGCGGGGGAGACCCAGTACTTC. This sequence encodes CASSPRQGAGETQYF.

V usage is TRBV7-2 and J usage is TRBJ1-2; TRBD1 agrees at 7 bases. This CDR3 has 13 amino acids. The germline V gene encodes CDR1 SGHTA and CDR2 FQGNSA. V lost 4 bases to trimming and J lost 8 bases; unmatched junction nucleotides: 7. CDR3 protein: CASSSRDSRGYTF. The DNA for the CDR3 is TGTGCCAGCAGCTCCAGGGACAGTCGAGGCTACACCTTC. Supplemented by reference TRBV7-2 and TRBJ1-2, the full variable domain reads GAGVSQSPSNKVTEKGKDVELRCDPISGHTALYWYRQSLGQGLEFLIYFQGNSAPDKSGLPSDRFSAERTGGSVSTLTIQRTQQEDSAVYLCASSSRDSRGYTFGSGTRLTVV.

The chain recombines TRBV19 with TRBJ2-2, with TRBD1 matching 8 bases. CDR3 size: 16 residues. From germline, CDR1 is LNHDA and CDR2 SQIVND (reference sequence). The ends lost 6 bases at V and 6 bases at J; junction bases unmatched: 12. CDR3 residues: CASSIPGQEIPGELFF. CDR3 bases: TGTGCCAGTAGCATCCCGGGACAGGAGATCCCCGGGGAGCTGTTTTTT.

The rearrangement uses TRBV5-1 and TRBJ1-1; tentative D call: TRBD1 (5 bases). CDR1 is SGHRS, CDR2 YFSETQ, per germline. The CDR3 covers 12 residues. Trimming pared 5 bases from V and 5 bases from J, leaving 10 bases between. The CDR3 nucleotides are TGCGCCAGCAGACAGGATTTTACTGAAGCTTTCTTT. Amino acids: CASRQDFTEAFF.

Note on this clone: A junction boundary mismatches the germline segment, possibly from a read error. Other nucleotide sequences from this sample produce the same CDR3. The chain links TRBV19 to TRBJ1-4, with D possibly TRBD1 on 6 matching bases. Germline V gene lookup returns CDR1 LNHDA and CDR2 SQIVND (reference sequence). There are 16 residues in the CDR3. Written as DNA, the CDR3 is TGTGCTAGTAGTACTGGACAGCTCGCAACTAATGAAAAACTGTTTTTT. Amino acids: CASSTGQLATNEKLFF.

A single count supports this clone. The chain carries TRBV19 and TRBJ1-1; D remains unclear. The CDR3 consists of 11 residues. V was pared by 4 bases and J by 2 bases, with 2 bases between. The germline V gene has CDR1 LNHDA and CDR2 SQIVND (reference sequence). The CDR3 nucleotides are TGTGCCAGTAGTACTAACACTGAAGCTTTCTTT. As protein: CASSTNTEAFF.

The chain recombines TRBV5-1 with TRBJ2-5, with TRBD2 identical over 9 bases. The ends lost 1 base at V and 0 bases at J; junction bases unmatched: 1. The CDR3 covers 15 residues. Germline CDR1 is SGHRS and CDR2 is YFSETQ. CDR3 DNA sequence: TGCGCCAGCAGCTTGACTAGCGGGTACCAAGAGACCCAGTACTTC. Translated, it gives CASSLTSGYQETQYF.

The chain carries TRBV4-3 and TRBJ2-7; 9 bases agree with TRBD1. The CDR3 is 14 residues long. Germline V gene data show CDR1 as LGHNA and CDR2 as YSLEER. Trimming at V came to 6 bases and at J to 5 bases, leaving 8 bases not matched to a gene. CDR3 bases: TGCGCCAGCAGTAAGGGACAGGGCTCTAACGAGCAGTACTTC. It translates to CASSKGQGSNEQYF.

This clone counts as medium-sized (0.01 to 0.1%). The CDR3 DNA reads as TGTGCCAGCAGTGACTTGGCTGAGGGGACAGGCTATGGCTACACCTTC. Protein sequence: CASSDLAEGTGYGYTF. This chain links TRBV6-1 with TRBJ1-2, with 8 nucleotides matching TRBD1. CDR1 and CDR2 from the germline V gene are MNHNS and SASEGT. This CDR3 region has 16 residues. Trimming took 3 bases from V and 4 from J; bases not matched to a gene: 10.

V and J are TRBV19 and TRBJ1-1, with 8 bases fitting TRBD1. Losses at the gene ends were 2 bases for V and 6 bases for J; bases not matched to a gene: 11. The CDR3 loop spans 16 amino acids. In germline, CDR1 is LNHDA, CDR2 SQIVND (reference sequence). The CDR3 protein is CASSITLGQGSPEAFF. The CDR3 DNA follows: TGTGCCAGTAGTATAACCCTAGGACAGGGTTCCCCTGAAGCTTTCTTT.

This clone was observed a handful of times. The CDR3, as DNA: TGCGCCAGCAGCTACTCGGGACAGTCTTATAATTCACCCCTCCACTTT. As protein: CASSYSGQSYNSPLHF. This chain links TRBV5-1 with TRBJ1-6; 7 bases map to TRBD1. This CDR3 region has 16 residues. J was trimmed by 4 bases and V by 3 bases; bases with no gene match: 7. The V gene's germline CDR1 is SGHRS and CDR2 YFSETQ.

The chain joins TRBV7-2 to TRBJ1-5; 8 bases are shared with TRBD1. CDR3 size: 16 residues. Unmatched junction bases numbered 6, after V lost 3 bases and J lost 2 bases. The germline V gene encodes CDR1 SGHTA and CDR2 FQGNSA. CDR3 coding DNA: TGTGCCAGCAGCTTGCAACAGGGGGTTCGCAATCAGCCCCAGCATTTT. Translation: CASSLQQGVRNQPQHF. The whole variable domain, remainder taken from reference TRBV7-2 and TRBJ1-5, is GAGVSQSPSNKVTEKGKDVELRCDPISGHTALYWYRQSLGQGLEFLIYFQGNSAPDKSGLPSDRFSAERTGGSVSTLTIQRTQQEDSAVYLCASSLQQGVRNQPQHFGDGTRLSIL.

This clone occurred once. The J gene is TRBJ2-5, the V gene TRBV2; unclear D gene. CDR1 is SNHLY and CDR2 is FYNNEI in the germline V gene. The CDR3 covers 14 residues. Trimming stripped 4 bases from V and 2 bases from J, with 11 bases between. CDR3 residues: CASSVLSAQETQYF. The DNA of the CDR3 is TGTGCCAGCAGTGTACTCAGCGCTCAAGAGACCCAGTACTTC.

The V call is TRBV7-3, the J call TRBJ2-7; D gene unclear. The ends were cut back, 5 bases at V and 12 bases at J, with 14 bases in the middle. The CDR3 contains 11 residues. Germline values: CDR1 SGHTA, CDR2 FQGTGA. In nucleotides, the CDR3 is TGTGCCAGCAGCCTATCCGAGACACCGTACTTC. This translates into CASSLSETPYF.

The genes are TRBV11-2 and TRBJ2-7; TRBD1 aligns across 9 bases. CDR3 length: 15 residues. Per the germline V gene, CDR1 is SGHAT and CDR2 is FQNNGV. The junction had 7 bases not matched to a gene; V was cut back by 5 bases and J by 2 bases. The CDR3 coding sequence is TGTGCCAGCAGCACAGGCCGGGACAGGGCCTACGAGCAGTACTTC. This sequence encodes CASSTGRDRAYEQYF.

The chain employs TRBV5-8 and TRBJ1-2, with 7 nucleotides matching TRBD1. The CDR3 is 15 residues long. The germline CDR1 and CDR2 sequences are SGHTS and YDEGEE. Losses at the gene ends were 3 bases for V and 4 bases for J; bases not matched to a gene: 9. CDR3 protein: CASSWKTGSPYGYTF. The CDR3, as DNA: TGTGCCAGCAGCTGGAAGACAGGGTCCCCCTATGGCTACACCTTC.

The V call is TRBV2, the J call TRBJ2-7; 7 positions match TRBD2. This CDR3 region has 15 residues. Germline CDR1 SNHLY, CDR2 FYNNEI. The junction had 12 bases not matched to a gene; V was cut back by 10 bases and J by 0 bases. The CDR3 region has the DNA TGTGCCACCTCCCGGGGGGACCCAAGCTCCTACGAGCAGTACTTC. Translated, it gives CATSRGDPSSYEQYF.

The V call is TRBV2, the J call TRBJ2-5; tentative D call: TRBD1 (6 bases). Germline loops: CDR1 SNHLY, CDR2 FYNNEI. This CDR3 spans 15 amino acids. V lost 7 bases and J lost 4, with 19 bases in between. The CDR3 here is CASTLGTSWRETQYF. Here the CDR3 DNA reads TGTGCCAGCACCCTGGGGACATCCTGGCGAGAGACCCAGTACTTC. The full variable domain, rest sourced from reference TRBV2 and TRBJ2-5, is EPEVTQTPSHQVTQMGQEVILRCVPISNHLYFYWYRQILGQKVEFLVSFYNNEISEKSEIFDDQFSVERPDGSNFTLKIRSTKLEDSAMYFCASTLGTSWRETQYFGPGTRLLVL.

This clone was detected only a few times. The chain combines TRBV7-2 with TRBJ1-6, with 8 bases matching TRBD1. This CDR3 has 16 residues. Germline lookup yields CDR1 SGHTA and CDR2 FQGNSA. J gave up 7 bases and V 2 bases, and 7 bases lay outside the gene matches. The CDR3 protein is CASSLKRTGTNSPLHF. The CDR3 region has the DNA TGTGCCAGCAGCTTAAAAAGGACAGGGACGAATTCACCCCTCCACTTT.